This TCR beta chain was documented in a study of T cell responses to AZD1222 COVID-19 vaccine. General study results and limits: Spike-specific TCR breadth and depth rose after two AZD1222 doses. Repertoires were collected only later (after the peak T cell response had occurred).

This clone was seen only once. No antigen is known for it. Repertoires were generated with immunoSEQ multiplex PCR, while TCRdb's copy carries only in-frame clones and drops some. The sample yields about 130,000 clones, 80% to 95% seen once. The CDR3 has 14 residues. Germline values: CDR1 LGHNA, CDR2 YSLEER. Trimming cost V 4 bases and J 5 bases, with 9 bases left between them. The sample was peripheral blood, taken 28 days after the second AZD1222 dose. This receptor was obtained from an adult who received the AZD1222 COVID-19 vaccine. This chain uses TRBV4-3 with TRBJ1-6; D might be TRBD1 (6 bases). The CDR3 protein is CASSRGQNNSPLHF. The CDR3 nucleotides are TGCGCCAGCAGCCGCGGACAGAATAATTCACCCCTCCACTTT.